This TCR beta chain originates from a study of T cell repertoires in cytomegalovirus infection. Looking at the study overall: It was recently identified HLA-C-restricted and well-studied HLA-B-restricted CMV epitopes that the study used. It can be stated that public TCR beta signatures indicated CMV infection as well as a matching HLA type.

This clonotype was detected only a few times. No antigen is known for it. This CDR3 is built from 16 residues. Trimming removed 3 bases from V and 1 base from J; junction bases left unmatched: 4. The germline CDR1 and CDR2 sequences are KGHDR and SFDVKD. TCRdb ran MiXCR on the reads and lists one entry per CDR3 protein. The data contain around 540,000 distinct CDR3 sequences, 30% to 35% of them singletons. The genes are TRBV24-1 and TRBJ2-1; 8 bases are a match to TRBD1. Sequencing was performed on cultured PBMCs, taken from culture after CMV antigen stimulation. The origin of this receptor is a human donor in good health (CMV status not recorded). Some clones in this sample may be carry-over from other donors' samples. The CDR3 reads CATSDRGQGSYNEQFF. CDR3 in DNA: TGTGCCACCAGTGATCGTGGACAGGGTTCCTACAATGAGCAGTTCTTC.